The next 32 T cell receptor beta chains were all read from a single sample in a study of blood T cell repertoires in COVID-19. Generated by immunoSEQ multiplex PCR, the TCRdb table keeps only in-frame clones and is missing some. Counted here are about 150,000 clones, approximately 88% occurring once; the ten biggest clones make up roughly 5.6%. Input material: PBMCs or T cells enriched from blood (not recorded which). These receptors all stem from a man aged 65 to 79 who had been exposed to COVID-19.

The rearrangement joins TRBV5-1 to TRBJ2-7, with a weak D call TRBD1 (6 bases). The CDR3 has 14 residues. V lost 2 bases and J lost 5, with 14 bases in between. Germline V lookup: CDR1 SGHRS, CDR2 YFSETQ. In DNA form, the CDR3 reads TGCGCCAGCAGCTTTGGGAGAGGGGGAGACGAGCAGTACTTC. As protein: CASSFGRGGDEQYF.

Details on this clone: This CDR3 is also generated by other DNA sequences in the sample. The chain carries TRBV3-1 (or the pseudogene TRBV3-2) and TRBJ2-1; D remains ambiguous. V lost 4 bases, J lost 6 bases, and 4 bases lay in between. Germline CDR1 LGHDT, CDR2 YNNKEL (reference sequence). CDR3 size: 11 residues. CDR3 sequence reads: CASSRGNEQFF. The CDR3 coding sequence is TGTGCCAGCAGCCGCGGCAATGAGCAGTTCTTC.

In the case of this clone: In the same sample, other DNA sequences code for this CDR3. This sequence joins TRBV3-1 (or the pseudogene TRBV3-2) and TRBJ1-4, with unresolved D. Germline V CDR1 and CDR2: LGHDT, YNNKEL (reference sequence). The V gene lost 1 base and the J gene lost 7 bases, with 4 bases spanning the gap. The CDR3 spans 12 residues. Here the CDR3 DNA reads TGTGCCAGCAGCCAAGTGAGTGAAAAACTGTTTTTT. This gives the protein CASSQVSEKLFF.

CDR3 amino acids: CASSESRASRNTEAFF. The CDR3 region has the DNA TGTGCCAGCAGTGAATCCAGGGCCTCAAGGAACACTGAAGCTTTCTTT. The rearrangement joins TRBV25-1 to TRBJ1-1, with TRBD1 as a possible D gene (5 bases). Between the trimmed V and J ends, which lost 1 base and 1 base, there was a span of 13 bases. Germline assignment: CDR1 MGHDK and CDR2 SYGVNS. CDR3 size: 16 residues.

The table lists this clone with many counts. The chain is built from TRBV9 and TRBJ2-7, with TRBD2 as a possible D gene (6 bases). The V end was cut by 3 bases, the J end by 2 bases, with 12 bases between. CDR3 length equals 14 residues. CDR1 is SGDLS and CDR2 is YYNGEE in the germline V gene. The DNA for the CDR3 is TGTGCCAGCAGCGCCGCTAGCGTAACCTACGAGCAGTACTTC. Translation gives CASSAASVTYEQYF.

The chain's CDR3 is CAWAQGSSTDTQYF. The DNA of the CDR3 is TGTGCCTGGGCGCAGGGCTCTAGCACAGATACGCAGTATTTT. The V gene is TRBV30, the J gene TRBJ2-3; D is perhaps TRBD1 (5 bases). There are 14 residues in the CDR3. From germline, CDR1 is GTSNPN and CDR2 SVGIG (reference sequence). The V end was cut by 5 bases, the J end by 0 bases, with 12 bases between.

J is TRBJ2-2 and V is TRBV21-1; the table's D call, TRBD2, was not checked against the DNA. TRBV21-1 is noted as a pseudogene. The CDR3 is made up of 16 amino acids. The CDR3 protein is CASSKFPSRNTGELFF. CDR3 sequence (DNA): TGTGCCAGCAGCAAATTCCCCTCCCGGAACACCGGGGAGCTGTTTTTT.

This clone has more than one count but fewer than ten. The gene calls are TRBV7-2 and TRBJ1-2, with 10 positions matching TRBD1. V was clipped by 5 bases and J by 3 bases; unmatched bases: 6. Germline CDR1 is SGHTA and CDR2 is FQGNSA. The CDR3 runs 15 residues. CDR3 region: CASSPWTGGYYGYTF. The CDR3 DNA reads as TGTGCCAGCAGCCCTTGGACAGGGGGTTACTATGGCTACACCTTC.

The chain links TRBV10-1 to TRBJ2-2, with 8 bases lining up with TRBD1. V lost 4 bases, J lost 8 bases, and 6 bases stayed unmatched. This CDR3 has 14 amino acids. Germline assignment: CDR1 WNHNN and CDR2 SYGVQD (reference sequence). Here the CDR3 DNA reads TGCGCCAGCAGTGGGAGGACAGGGTTTGGGGAGCTGTTTTTT. The encoded protein is CASSGRTGFGELFF.

The chain links TRBV5-5 to TRBJ2-7; D might be TRBD2 (5 bases). The CDR3 runs to 14 residues. Trimming removed 3 bases at V and 2 bases at J, with 12 bases between. Germline lookup yields CDR1 SGHKS and CDR2 YYEKEE (reference sequence). CDR3 sequence: CASSYSTTTYEQYF. The CDR3 DNA follows: TGTGCCAGCAGCTATTCGACTACCACCTACGAGCAGTACTTC.

This clone was seen a single time. The chain links TRBV23-1 to TRBJ2-1; TRBD2 matches at 9 bases. TRBV23-1 is reported as an ORF; its role is uncertain. V gave up 3 bases and J gave up 12 bases; unmatched junction bases: 12. This CDR3 is built from 15 residues. The chain's CDR3 is CASSHLAGGPTSQFF. In DNA form, the CDR3 reads TGCGCCAGCAGTCATTTGGCGGGAGGGCCTACATCGCAGTTCTTC.

The chain is built from TRBV18 and TRBJ1-3; tentative D call: TRBD1 (6 bases). The CDR3 is 15 amino acids. In germline, CDR1 is KGHSH, CDR2 LQKENI. V lost 4 bases, J lost 6 bases, and 16 bases lay in between. CDR3 residues: CASSLNRELENTIYF. CDR3 nucleotides: TGTGCCAGCTCACTGAACAGGGAATTGGAAAACACCATATATTTT.

The genes are TRBV7-8 and TRBJ2-1; 7 bases are a match to TRBD1. Trimming at V came to 1 base and at J to 9 bases, leaving 12 bases not matched to a gene. Germline CDR1 is SGHVS and CDR2 is FQNEAQ. The length of the CDR3 is 16 residues. CDR3 amino acids: CASSLVQGSPGGEQFF. The CDR3 DNA is TGTGCCAGCAGCTTAGTCCAAGGGTCCCCAGGGGGTGAGCAGTTCTTC.

The chain joins TRBV7-2 to TRBJ1-4; 7 nucleotides align to TRBD1. Trimming took 4 bases from V and 6 from J; bases not matched to a gene: 8. This CDR3 comprises 15 residues. Germline V gene lookup returns CDR1 SGHTA and CDR2 FQGNSA. CDR3 in DNA: TGTGCCAGCAGCTCTTCGACAGGGCAGGATGAAAAACTGTTTTTT. It codes for CASSSSTGQDEKLFF.

The chain recombines TRBV6-2 or TRBV6-3 with TRBJ1-6; D gene uncertain. The V and J ends lost 5 bases and 4 bases respectively, with 6 bases between them. The CDR3 has 13 amino acids. Germline-derived CDR1 and CDR2 are MNHEY and SVGEGT. The CDR3 loop reads CASSRTYNSPLHF. The CDR3 nucleotides read TGTGCCAGCAGTCGGACTTATAATTCACCCCTCCACTTT.

V usage is TRBV24-1 and J usage is TRBJ2-6, with D tentatively TRBD1 (6 bases). This CDR3 is built from 16 residues. CDR1 is KGHDR and CDR2 is SFDVKD in the germline V gene. The V end was cut by 4 bases, the J end by 3 bases, with 12 bases between. Here the CDR3 DNA reads TGTGCCACCAGTGAGTCACAGGGTAATGGGGCCAACGTCCTGACTTTC. Protein product: CATSESQGNGANVLTF.

This clone was recorded once. The chain uses TRBV6-2 or TRBV6-3 and TRBJ1-2; D remains unclear. Per the germline V gene, CDR1 is MNHEY and CDR2 is SVGEGT. V was shortened by 2 bases and J by 4 bases, with 5 bases between the two germline ends. The CDR3 length is 12 residues. CDR3 DNA sequence: TGTGCCAGCAGTTACCCGGTCTATGGCTACACCTTC. Its protein is CASSYPVYGYTF.

This clone has a handful of counts. The genes are TRBV19 and TRBJ2-7; 8 nucleotides agree with TRBD2. The ends lost 3 bases at V and 5 bases at J; junction bases unmatched: 9. The CDR3 loop spans 15 amino acids. Per germline, CDR1 LNHDA and CDR2 SQIVND (reference sequence). CDR3 loop: CASSILPGGADEQYF. CDR3 nucleotide sequence: TGTGCCAGTAGTATTCTTCCCGGGGGGGCGGACGAGCAGTACTTC.

The gene calls are TRBV29-1 and TRBJ1-2, with a tentative D call TRBD1 (6 bases). CDR1 SQVTM and CDR2 ANQGSEA come from the germline V gene. V gave up 7 bases and J gave up 3 bases, with 12 bases separating them. The CDR3 loop spans 12 amino acids. The CDR3 DNA reads as TGCAGCGCCCGACAGGTGGACTATGGCTACACCTTC. Translating it yields CSARQVDYGYTF.

The chain uses TRBV18 and TRBJ2-1; 11 bases fit TRBD2. Trimming at V came to 3 bases and at J to 7 bases, leaving 8 bases not matched to a gene. Germline V CDR1 and CDR2: KGHSH, LQKENI. This CDR3 contains 16 residues. In DNA form, the CDR3 reads TGTGCCAGCTCACCCTCCTCTAGCGGGAGGTATAATGAGCAGTTCTTC. This translates into CASSPSSSGRYNEQFF.

The rearrangement joins TRBV7-8 to TRBJ2-7; the D gene is possibly TRBD2 (6 bases). V gave up 3 bases and J gave up 2 bases, with 14 bases separating them. The length of the CDR3 is 15 residues. The germline CDR1 and CDR2 sequences are SGHVS and FQNEAQ. CDR3 in DNA: TGTGCCAGCAGCTTTAAGTGGGGGGACGCCTACGAGCAGTACTTC. This translates into CASSFKWGDAYEQYF.

The rearrangement joins TRBV30 to TRBJ2-5; TRBD2 might be the D (6 bases). Germline V CDR1 and CDR2: GTSNPN, SVGIG (reference sequence). The V and J ends lost 3 bases and 4 bases respectively, with 18 bases between them. This CDR3 region has 15 residues. In DNA form, the CDR3 reads TGTGCCTGGAGCGCCGGAGGGGTTAGGAGAGAGACCCAGTACTTC. Translation gives CAWSAGGVRRETQYF.

The chain couples TRBV5-1 to TRBJ2-4; the match to TRBD2 covers 10 bases. Germline V gene lookup returns CDR1 SGHRS and CDR2 YFSETQ. V gave up 7 bases and J gave up 5 bases; unmatched junction bases: 6. This CDR3 comprises 14 residues. The CDR3 DNA reads TGCGCCAGCGCGACCGGGACTAGCGAAAACATTCAGTACTTC. This codes for CASATGTSENIQYF.

V is TRBV6-5 and J is TRBJ2-5; 8 nucleotides align to TRBD2. This CDR3 region has 13 residues. Germline CDR1 MNHEY, CDR2 SVGAGI. Unmatched junction bases numbered 6, after V lost 7 bases and J lost 5 bases. CDR3 in amino acids: CASKSGGIETQYF. Here the CDR3 DNA reads TGTGCCAGCAAGTCGGGGGGGATTGAGACCCAGTACTTC.

The V gene is TRBV7-9, the J gene TRBJ2-5; a weak D match, TRBD1 (6 bases). The CDR3 is 16 residues long. The germline gives CDR1 SEHNR, CDR2 FQNEAQ (reference sequence). Trimming cost V 5 bases and J 5 bases, with 21 bases left between them. The CDR3 DNA reads as TGTGCCAGCAGCGCCGATGTGGGGGCAGGATGGGAGACCCAGTACTTC. Amino acid sequence: CASSADVGAGWETQYF.

V and J are TRBV10-1 and TRBJ1-2; unclear D gene. From germline, CDR1 is WNHNN and CDR2 SYGVQD (reference sequence). The V gene lost 2 bases and the J gene lost 8 bases, with 12 bases spanning the gap. The CDR3 spans 13 residues. The CDR3 reads CASSEDTAGGYTF. In nucleotides, the CDR3 is TGCGCCAGCAGTGAGGACACCGCGGGAGGCTACACCTTC.

This clone showed up just once. This chain connects TRBV18 to TRBJ2-7; possibly TRBD1 for D (5 bases). The V end lost 0 bases, the J end lost 5 bases, and 8 bases lay between the germline ends. There are 13 residues in the CDR3. CDR1 is KGHSH and CDR2 is LQKENI in the germline V gene. The CDR3 DNA is TGTGCCAGCTCACCACCGCCAGGGCACGAGCAGTACTTC. Translation: CASSPPPGHEQYF.

The chain couples TRBV5-6 to TRBJ2-7; D is possibly TRBD2 (7 bases). The V end lost 3 bases, the J end lost 0 bases, and 19 bases lay between the germline ends. Germline V gene lookup returns CDR1 SGHDT and CDR2 YYEEEE. The CDR3 consists of 17 residues. The CDR3 nucleotides are TGTGCCAGCAGCTACCCCTCGGGGGGCGTTTCCTCCTACGAGCAGTACTTC. Translated, it gives CASSYPSGGVSSYEQYF.

The chain combines TRBV7-2 with TRBJ1-6; 9 positions agree with TRBD1. Germline assignment: CDR1 SGHTA and CDR2 FQGNSA. This CDR3 has 14 amino acids. Trimming removed 4 bases from V and 8 bases from J; junction bases left unmatched: 3. The CDR3 region has the DNA TGTGCCAGCAGCTCCGGGACAGGGTATTCACCCCTCCACTTT. It specifies CASSSGTGYSPLHF.

The genes are TRBV19 and TRBJ1-1; D is perhaps TRBD1 (5 bases). The V and J ends lost 5 bases and 3 bases respectively, with 10 bases between them. CDR1 and CDR2 from the germline V gene are LNHDA and SQIVND (reference sequence). There are 13 residues in the CDR3. CDR3 residues: CASSFDRYTEAFF. DNA of the CDR3: TGTGCCAGTAGTTTTGACAGATACACTGAAGCTTTCTTT.

The chain couples TRBV27 to TRBJ1-2; D might be TRBD1 (5 bases). V was cut by 6 bases and J by 9 bases, with 20 bases left in between. The germline CDR1 and CDR2 sequences are MNHEY and SMNVEV (reference sequence). The CDR3 loop spans 14 amino acids. CDR3 DNA: TGTGCCAGCAGCCTAAGGGGTTACGCTCATAGCTACACCTTC. Translation: CASSLRGYAHSYTF.

The rearrangement joins TRBV5-4 to TRBJ2-7; 7 bases are a match to TRBD2. The germline V gene encodes CDR1 SGHNT and CDR2 YYREEE (reference sequence). The CDR3 covers 14 residues. With V trimmed by 4 bases and J by 0 bases, 4 bases remained unmatched. The CDR3, as DNA: TGTGCCAGCAGCCCCGGGGGGAGCTCCTACGAGCAGTACTTC. This sequence encodes CASSPGGSSYEQYF.